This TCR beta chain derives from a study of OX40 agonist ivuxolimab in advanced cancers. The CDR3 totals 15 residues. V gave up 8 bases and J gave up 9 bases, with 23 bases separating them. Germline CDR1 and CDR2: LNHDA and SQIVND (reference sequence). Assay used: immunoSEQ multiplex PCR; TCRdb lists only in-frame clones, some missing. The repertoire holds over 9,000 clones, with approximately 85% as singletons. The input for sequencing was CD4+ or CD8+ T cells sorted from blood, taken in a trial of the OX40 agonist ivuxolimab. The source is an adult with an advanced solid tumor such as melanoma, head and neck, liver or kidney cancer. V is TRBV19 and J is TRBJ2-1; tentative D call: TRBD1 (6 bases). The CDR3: CASSLGTWVVGEQFF. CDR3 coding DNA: TGTGCCAGTTCACTAGGGACATGGGTTGTGGGTGAGCAGTTCTTC. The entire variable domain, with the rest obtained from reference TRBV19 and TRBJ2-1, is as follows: DGGITQSPKYLFRKEGQNVTLSCEQNLNHDAMYWYRQDPGQGLRLIYYSQIVNDFQKGDIAEGYSVSREKKESFPLTVTSAQKNPTAFYLCASSLGTWVVGEQFFGPGTRLTVL.